These 16 T cell receptor beta chains were all obtained from the same sample, sequenced in a study of T cell responses to AZD1222 COVID-19 vaccine. Assay: immunoSEQ multiplex PCR; the TCRdb copy retains only in-frame clones and omits some. The sample shows 130,000 or so clones, 90% of them seen only once. Specimen: peripheral blood, collected on day 0 of AZD1222 vaccination. These receptors came from an adult in good health.

V is TRBV5-4 and J is TRBJ2-7; D is ambiguous. The germline V gene encodes CDR1 SGHNT and CDR2 YYREEE (reference sequence). The CDR3 runs 14 residues. The V gene lost 4 bases and the J gene lost 3 bases, with 14 bases spanning the gap. This CDR3 reads CASSPRQELYEQYF. The CDR3 DNA reads as TGTGCCAGCAGCCCCCGACAAGAACTCTACGAGCAGTACTTC.

Here the CDR3 DNA reads TGTGCCACCAATGGAGGGACAGGCATGGATACGCAGTATTTT. Its translation is CATNGGTGMDTQYF. The V gene is TRBV24-1, the J gene TRBJ2-3; 8 positions agree with TRBD1. The ends lost 8 bases at V and 6 bases at J; junction bases unmatched: 9. CDR3 length: 14 residues. CDR1 is KGHDR, CDR2 SFDVKD, per germline.

V is TRBV5-1 and J is TRBJ2-7; D may be TRBD1 (6 bases). From germline, CDR1 is SGHRS and CDR2 YFSETQ. The CDR3 length is 16 residues. Trimming pared 4 bases from V and 2 bases from J, leaving 19 bases between. CDR3 amino acids: CASSQRGDTSTYEQYF. DNA of the CDR3: TGCGCCAGCAGCCAAAGAGGGGACACCTCGACCTACGAGCAGTACTTC.

In this sample, this clone turned up once. This chain links TRBV15 with TRBJ2-7; the match to TRBD2 covers 7 bases. With V trimmed by 3 bases and J by 2 bases, 7 bases remained unmatched. Germline CDR1 LNHNV, CDR2 YYDKDF (reference sequence). The CDR3 runs 15 residues. In DNA, the CDR3 is TGTGCCACCAGCAGGGGAGGGGCAGGGACCTACGAGCAGTACTTC. Its protein product is CATSRGGAGTYEQYF.

A note on this clone: A read error may produce the germline difference seen at one junction end. The CDR3 loop reads CATSAGLGYTF. DNA for the CDR3: TGTGCCACCAGTGCGGGGCTTGGCTACACCTTC. The chain carries TRBV28 and TRBJ1-2, with TRBD1 as a possible D gene (5 bases). Germline CDR1 reads MDHEN; CDR2 reads SYDVKM. This CDR3 has 11 residues.

The genes are TRBV5-6 and TRBJ2-1; TRBD2 is a possible D gene (6 bases). V lost 3 bases and J 4 bases, leaving 11 bases between the germline ends. In germline, CDR1 is SGHDT, CDR2 YYEEEE. This CDR3 comprises 14 residues. In nucleotides, the CDR3 is TGTGCCAGCAGCTGGGGGAGGTGGTACAATGAGCAGTTCTTC. This encodes CASSWGRWYNEQFF.

The V gene is TRBV3-1 (or the pseudogene TRBV3-2), the J gene TRBJ1-6, with 8 bases matching TRBD1. V shed 4 bases and J 10 bases; nucleotides not matched to a gene: 6. CDR3 length equals 14 residues. The germline CDR1 and CDR2 sequences are LGHDT and YNNKEL (reference sequence). The CDR3 DNA sequence: TGTGCCAGCAGCCTCGGACAGGGCGGCTCACCCCTCCACTTT. This codes for CASSLGQGGSPLHF.

The J gene is TRBJ2-7, the V gene TRBV6-5; no reliable D call. Between the trimmed V and J ends, which lost 0 bases and 4 bases, there was a span of 13 bases. This CDR3 is 15 amino acids long. The germline V gene has CDR1 MNHEY and CDR2 SVGAGI. CDR3: CASSYSTPSRYEQYF. The DNA of the CDR3 is TGTGCCAGCAGTTACTCGACGCCTAGTCGGTACGAGCAGTACTTC.

The chain uses TRBV11-3 and TRBJ2-3; TRBD2 agrees at 7 bases. V lost 6 bases and J lost 6; bases outside the gene matches: 12. The CDR3 loop spans 15 amino acids. CDR1 SGHNT and CDR2 YENEEA come from the germline V gene. The CDR3 coding sequence is TGTGCCAGCAGTATTAGCGGGTCCTCGTGGGATACGCAGTATTTT. It translates to CASSISGSSWDTQYF.

The chain combines TRBV10-1 with TRBJ2-3; 9 nucleotides match TRBD2. Trimming cost V 10 bases and J 0 bases; bases outside gene matches: 8. The CDR3 runs to 15 residues. The V gene's germline CDR1 is WNHNN and CDR2 SYGVQD (reference sequence). CDR3 sequence: CATSSGTASTDTQYF. Here the CDR3 DNA reads TGCGCCACCTCTAGCGGGACCGCTAGCACAGATACGCAGTATTTT.

The chain links TRBV5-1 to TRBJ1-1; tentative D call: TRBD1 (5 bases). The CDR3 contains 13 residues. The germline V gene encodes CDR1 SGHRS and CDR2 YFSETQ. V lost 3 bases and J lost 0, with 6 bases in between. The CDR3 nucleotides read TGCGCCAGCAGCTCGACAGTGAACACTGAAGCTTTCTTT. Protein sequence: CASSSTVNTEAFF.

The chain joins TRBV6-5 to TRBJ2-1; D remains ambiguous. The V gene's germline CDR1 is MNHEY and CDR2 SVGAGI. This CDR3 has 13 amino acids. Trimming shortened V by 10 bases and J by 6 bases, and 16 bases separated the two germline ends. The chain's CDR3 is CAIGLGSFNEQFF. In DNA form, the CDR3 reads TGTGCCATCGGCCTGGGCAGCTTCAATGAGCAGTTCTTC.

V and J are TRBV6-5 and TRBJ1-4, with TRBD1 identical over 9 bases. Germline V gene data show CDR1 as MNHEY and CDR2 as SVGAGI. This CDR3 comprises 15 residues. The J segment lost 0 bases and the V segment lost 6 bases, leaving 2 bases of the junction unmatched. The CDR3 region has the DNA TGTGCCAGCAGGTGGACAGGGGCAACTAATGAAAAACTGTTTTTT. Its translation: CASRWTGATNEKLFF.

The CDR3 sequence: CASSLVHRNGYTF. The DNA of the CDR3 is TGTGCCAGCAGCTTAGTACACCGGAACGGCTACACCTTC. The chain has TRBV11-3 and TRBJ1-2; D unclear. Germline V gives CDR1 SGHNT, CDR2 YENEEA. V lost 1 base and J 8 bases, leaving 11 bases between the germline ends. CDR3 length: 13 amino acids.

The rearrangement uses TRBV5-4 and TRBJ2-5, with TRBD1 matching over 7 bases. The germline V gene has CDR1 SGHNT and CDR2 YYREEE (reference sequence). Trimming at V came to 4 bases and at J to 1 base, leaving 7 bases not matched to a gene. CDR3 length: 15 amino acids. The DNA for the CDR3 is TGTGCCAGCAGCATCACCGGGACAGCCCAAGAGACCCAGTACTTC. Encoded protein: CASSITGTAQETQYF.

This clone was found once. This chain uses TRBV13 with TRBJ2-7; D call uncertain. This CDR3 region has 14 residues. Germline lookup yields CDR1 PRHDT and CDR2 FYEKMQ (reference sequence). With 3 bases removed from V and 2 bases from J, the gap between germline ends came to 11 bases. The DNA of the CDR3 is TGTGCCAGCAGCTTGCGGACGGAAACCTACGAGCAGTACTTC. Encoded protein: CASSLRTETYEQYF.